The TCR beta chain described here comes from a study of technical replicates of blood from a few donors. In this sample, this clone turned up once. Sequencing used immunoSEQ multiplex PCR; TCRdb keeps in-frame clones, though not all of them. The data contain 55,000 to 75,000 clones, less than 95% of them singletons. V lost 6 bases, J lost 8 bases, and 13 bases lay in between. The CDR3 spans 11 residues. Germline V gives CDR1 DFQATT, CDR2 SNEGSKA (reference sequence). The gene calls are TRBV20-1 and TRBJ1-2, with D hard to call. Sample: PBMCs. This sequence originates from a human donor in good health. Some clones in this sample may be carry-over from other donors' samples. The CDR3 protein is CSASGVGGYTF. Written as DNA, the CDR3 is TGCAGTGCCAGCGGGGTGGGAGGCTACACCTTC.